The table lists the clone carrying this T cell receptor (beta chain) with a few counts. With a J-beta primer mix and a sample-barcoded 5' primer, a second PCR ran about 6 to 11 cycles. TCRdb redid the calling of the 5' RACE reads with MiXCR, one entry per CDR3 protein. Altogether hundreds of thousands of distinct CDR3 sequences are present, 24% being singletons, with the ten largest covering less than 9%. These data come from a study of blood T cells in healthy people across ages. The same sample was also used in a study of T cells of mothers and their children.

The sequenced material came from blood. The TCR was taken from a boy between 10 and 17 years old in good health.

The CDR3 is CSDLAGQSTDTQYF. DNA of the CDR3: TGCAGCGACTTAGCGGGGCAAAGCACAGATACGCAGTATTTT. The chain employs TRBV29-1 and TRBJ2-3, with 8 positions matching TRBD2. V lost 7 bases to trimming and J lost 0 bases; unmatched junction nucleotides: 6. CDR3 length: 14 amino acids. Per the germline V gene, CDR1 is SQVTM and CDR2 is ANQGSEA.